This TCR beta chain was sequenced for a study of shared T cell receptors in the human thymus. Trimming shortened V by 0 bases and J by 3 bases, and 10 bases separated the two germline ends. Germline CDR1 is SGDLS and CDR2 is YYNGEE. CDR3 length: 15 residues. Using immunoSEQ multiplex PCR, the repertoire was profiled, and TCRdb retains in-frame clones only, with some absent. The sample lists 600,000 or so clones, 87% seen once, with 0.009% to 0.0095% in the top ten. This clone was counted a single time. A further study also used this sample, focusing on human thymus T cells. In that study: What appeared biased in thymic and blood repertoires was the usage of V and J genes.

Input material: thymocytes. This receptor was obtained from a boy under three years old with a congenital heart defect. This chain uses TRBV9 with TRBJ2-4; D might be TRBD1 (6 bases). CDR3 sequence (DNA): TGTGCCAGCAGCGTAGCAGGGGATGGCAAAAACATTCAGTACTTC. Translation gives CASSVAGDGKNIQYF.